A selection of T cell receptor beta chains follows, all from one sample in a study of T cell responses to AZD1222 COVID-19 vaccine. The data were produced by immunoSEQ multiplex PCR, yet TCRdb's version contains in-frame clones alone and is incomplete. The repertoire holds 90,000 to 150,000 clones, with around 92% as singletons. The source was peripheral blood, collected 28 days after the second AZD1222 dose. These receptors came from an adult who received the AZD1222 COVID-19 vaccine. CDR3s include the opening cysteine and the closing phenylalanine or tryptophan. Clone size appears in some rows only: once, few, many, or a class for an expanded clone.

clone size,J gene,V gene,CDR3 protein
NA,TRBJ1-2,TRBV5-1,CASSSPGRGLEGYTF
NA,TRBJ1-1,TRBV14,CASSHPPGQPRLVVLNTEAFF
NA,TRBJ1-3,TRBV6-5,CASSIQPSSGNTIYF
NA,TRBJ1-5,TRBV5-5,CASGSGTGGHQPQHF
NA,TRBJ1-2,TRBV6-5,CASSGRNRGAYGYTF
NA,TRBJ1-2,TRBV3-1/TRBV3-2,CASSQEGRYGYTF
NA,TRBJ2-7,TRBV5-6,CASSDTGGSYEQYF
NA,TRBJ2-1,TRBV6-2/TRBV6-3,CASSHPSGGVSSYNEQFF
NA,TRBJ2-6,TRBV20-1,CSASESSGANVLTF
NA,TRBJ2-1,TRBV24-1,CATSDLASGSYNEQFF
NA,TRBJ1-1,TRBV3-1/TRBV3-2,CASSQAPLFTEAFF
few,TRBJ1-4,TRBV28,CASSHDRNEKLFF
NA,TRBJ1-5,TRBV19,CASSETTGPHQPQHF
NA,TRBJ2-3,TRBV6-5,CASSYTGGIDTQYF
NA,TRBJ1-3,TRBV28,CASSNDRLTGNTIYF
NA,TRBJ1-3,TRBV13,CASRVNSGNTIYF
NA,TRBJ1-6,TRBV10-3,CAISESEVIRDSPLHF
NA,TRBJ2-3,TRBV18,CASSPGRSTDTQYF